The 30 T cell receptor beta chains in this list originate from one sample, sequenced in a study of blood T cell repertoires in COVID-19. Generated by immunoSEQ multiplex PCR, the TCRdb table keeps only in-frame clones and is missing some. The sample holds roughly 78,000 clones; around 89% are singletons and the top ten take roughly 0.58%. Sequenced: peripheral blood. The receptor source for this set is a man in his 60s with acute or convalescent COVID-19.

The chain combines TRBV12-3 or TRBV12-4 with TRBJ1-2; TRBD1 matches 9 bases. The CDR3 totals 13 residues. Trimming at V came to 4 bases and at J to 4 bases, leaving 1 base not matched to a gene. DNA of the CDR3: TGTGCCAGCAGTTCACAGGGGGCCTATGGCTACACCTTC. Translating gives CASSSQGAYGYTF.

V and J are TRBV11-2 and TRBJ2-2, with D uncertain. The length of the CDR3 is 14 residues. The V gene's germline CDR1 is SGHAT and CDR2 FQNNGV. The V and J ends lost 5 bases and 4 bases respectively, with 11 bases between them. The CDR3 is CASSPGTVTGELFF. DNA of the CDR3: TGTGCCAGCAGCCCCGGTACAGTCACCGGGGAGCTGTTTTTT.

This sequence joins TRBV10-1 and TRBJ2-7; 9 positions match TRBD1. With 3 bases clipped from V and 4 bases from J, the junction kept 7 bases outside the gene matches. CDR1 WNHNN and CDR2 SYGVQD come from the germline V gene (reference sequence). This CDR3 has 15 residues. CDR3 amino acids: CASSDPGQGVYEQYF. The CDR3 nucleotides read TGCGCCAGCAGTGATCCGGGACAGGGAGTATACGAGCAGTACTTC.

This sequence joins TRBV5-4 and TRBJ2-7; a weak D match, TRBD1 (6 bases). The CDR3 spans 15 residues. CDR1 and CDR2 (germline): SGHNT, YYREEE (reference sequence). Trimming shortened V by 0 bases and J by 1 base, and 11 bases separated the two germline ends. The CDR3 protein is CASSLGGQGSYEQYF. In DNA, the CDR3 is TGTGCCAGCAGCTTGGGAGGGCAGGGGTCCTACGAGCAGTACTTC. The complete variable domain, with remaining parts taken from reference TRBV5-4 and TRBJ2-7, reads ETGVTQSPTHLIKTRGQQVTLRCSSQSGHNTVSWYQQALGQGPQFIFQYYREEENGRGNFPPRFSGLQFPNYSSELNVNALELDDSALYLCASSLGGQGSYEQYFGPGTRLTVT.

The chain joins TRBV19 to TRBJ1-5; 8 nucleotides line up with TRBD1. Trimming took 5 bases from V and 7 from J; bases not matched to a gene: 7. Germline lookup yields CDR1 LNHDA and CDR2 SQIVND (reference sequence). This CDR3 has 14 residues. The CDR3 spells CASSLTGGGQPQHF. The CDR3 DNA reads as TGTGCCAGTAGTCTCACAGGGGGGGGACAGCCCCAGCATTTT.

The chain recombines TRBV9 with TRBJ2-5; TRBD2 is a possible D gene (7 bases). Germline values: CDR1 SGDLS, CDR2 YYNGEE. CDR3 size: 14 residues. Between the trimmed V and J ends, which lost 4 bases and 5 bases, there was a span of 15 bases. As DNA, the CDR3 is TGTGCCAGCAGCCCCCGGGGAGGGGGGGAGACCCAGTACTTC. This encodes CASSPRGGGETQYF.

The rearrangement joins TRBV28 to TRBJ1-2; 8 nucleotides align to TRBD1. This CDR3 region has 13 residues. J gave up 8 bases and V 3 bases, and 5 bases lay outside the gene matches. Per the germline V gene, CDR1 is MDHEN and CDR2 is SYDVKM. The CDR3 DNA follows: TGTGCCAGCAGTTTTCAGGGGGCACGGGGCTACACCTTC. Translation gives CASSFQGARGYTF.

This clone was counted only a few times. The CDR3 region has the DNA TGTGCCACCAGTGATGGAGGGGACAGGGGTTTCGGTGAGCAGTTCTTC. It translates to CATSDGGDRGFGEQFF. V gene TRBV24-1 combines with J gene TRBJ2-1; TRBD1 matches 10 bases. V dropped 3 bases and J dropped 9; count of bases not matched to a gene: 10. Germline V lookup: CDR1 KGHDR, CDR2 SFDVKD. The CDR3 length is 16 residues.

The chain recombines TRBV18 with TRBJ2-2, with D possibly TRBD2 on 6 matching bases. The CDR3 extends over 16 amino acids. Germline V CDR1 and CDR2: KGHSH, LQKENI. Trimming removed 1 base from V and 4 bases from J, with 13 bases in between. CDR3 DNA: TGTGCCAGCTCACCACGGCCGGAGGGGAGCACCGGGGAGCTGTTTTTT. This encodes CASSPRPEGSTGELFF.

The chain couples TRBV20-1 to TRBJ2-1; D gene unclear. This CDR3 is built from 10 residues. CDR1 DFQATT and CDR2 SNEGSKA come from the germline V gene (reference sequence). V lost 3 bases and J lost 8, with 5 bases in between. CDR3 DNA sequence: TGCAGTGCTAGCTTTGATGAGCAGTTCTTC. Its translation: CSASFDEQFF.

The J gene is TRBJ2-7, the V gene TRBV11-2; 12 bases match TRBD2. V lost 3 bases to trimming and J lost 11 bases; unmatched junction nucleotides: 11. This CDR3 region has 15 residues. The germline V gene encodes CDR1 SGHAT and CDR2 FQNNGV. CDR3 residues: CASSFTTSGRSEEYF. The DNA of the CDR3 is TGTGCCAGCAGCTTTACGACTAGCGGGAGATCAGAGGAGTACTTC.

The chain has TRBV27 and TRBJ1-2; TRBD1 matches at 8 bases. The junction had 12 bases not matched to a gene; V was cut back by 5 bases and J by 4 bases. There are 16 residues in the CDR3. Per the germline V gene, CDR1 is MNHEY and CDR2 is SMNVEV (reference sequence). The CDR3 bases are TGTGCCAGCAGTCCCTACCCGGGACAGGTTTTCTATGGCTACACCTTC. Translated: CASSPYPGQVFYGYTF.

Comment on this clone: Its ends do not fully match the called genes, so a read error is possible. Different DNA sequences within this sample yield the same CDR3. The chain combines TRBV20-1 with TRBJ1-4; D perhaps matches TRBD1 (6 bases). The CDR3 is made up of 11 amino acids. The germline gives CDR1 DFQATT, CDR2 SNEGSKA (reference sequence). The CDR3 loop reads CSANRAEKLFF. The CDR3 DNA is TGCAGTGCTAACAGGGCAGAAAAGCTGTTTTTT.

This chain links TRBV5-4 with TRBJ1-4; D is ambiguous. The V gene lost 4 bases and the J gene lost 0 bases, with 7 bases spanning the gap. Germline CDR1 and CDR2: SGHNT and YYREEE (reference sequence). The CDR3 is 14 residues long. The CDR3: CASSPGTTNEKLFF. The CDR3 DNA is TGTGCCAGCAGCCCCGGGACAACTAATGAAAAACTGTTTTTT. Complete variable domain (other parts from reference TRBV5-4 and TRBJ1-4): ETGVTQSPTHLIKTRGQQVTLRCSSQSGHNTVSWYQQALGQGPQFIFQYYREEENGRGNFPPRFSGLQFPNYSSELNVNALELDDSALYLCASSPGTTNEKLFFGSGTQLSVL.

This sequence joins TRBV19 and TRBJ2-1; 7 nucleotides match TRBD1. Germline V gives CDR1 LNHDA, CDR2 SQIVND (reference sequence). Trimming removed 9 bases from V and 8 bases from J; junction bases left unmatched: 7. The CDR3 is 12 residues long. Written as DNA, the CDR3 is TGTGCCAGCCAAGACAGGGCGGATGAGCAGTTCTTC. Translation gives CASQDRADEQFF.

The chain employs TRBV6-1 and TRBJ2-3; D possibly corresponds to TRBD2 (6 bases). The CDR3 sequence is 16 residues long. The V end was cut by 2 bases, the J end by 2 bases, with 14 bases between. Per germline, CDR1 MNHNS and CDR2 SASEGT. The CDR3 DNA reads TGTGCCAGCAGTGAACTTAGCGGAGCTCCCACAGATACGCAGTATTTT. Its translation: CASSELSGAPTDTQYF.

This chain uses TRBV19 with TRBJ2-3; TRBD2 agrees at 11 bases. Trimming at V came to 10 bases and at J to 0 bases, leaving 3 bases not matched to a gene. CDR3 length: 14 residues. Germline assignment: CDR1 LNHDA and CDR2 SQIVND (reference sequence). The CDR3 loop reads CATRTSGSTDTQYF. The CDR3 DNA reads TGTGCCACCAGGACTAGCGGGAGCACAGATACGCAGTATTTT.

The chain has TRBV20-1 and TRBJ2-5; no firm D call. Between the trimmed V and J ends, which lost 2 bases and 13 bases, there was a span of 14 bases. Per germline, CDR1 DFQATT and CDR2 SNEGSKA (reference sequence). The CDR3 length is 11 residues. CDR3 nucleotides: TGCAGTGCTAGACTCCCTGAGGCCACGTACTTC. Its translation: CSARLPEATYF.

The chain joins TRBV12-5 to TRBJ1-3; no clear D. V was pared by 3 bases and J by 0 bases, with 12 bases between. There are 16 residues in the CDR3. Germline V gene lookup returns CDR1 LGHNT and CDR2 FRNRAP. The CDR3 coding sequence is TGTGCTAGTGGTTTCCTGCAATTCAGCTCTGGAAACACCATATATTTT. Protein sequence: CASGFLQFSSGNTIYF. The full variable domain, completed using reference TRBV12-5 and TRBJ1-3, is DARVTQTPRHKVTEMGQEVTMRCQPILGHNTVFWYRQTMMQGLELLAYFRNRAPLDDSGMPKDRFSAEMPDATLATLKIQPSEPRDSAVYFCASGFLQFSSGNTIYFGEGSWLTVV.

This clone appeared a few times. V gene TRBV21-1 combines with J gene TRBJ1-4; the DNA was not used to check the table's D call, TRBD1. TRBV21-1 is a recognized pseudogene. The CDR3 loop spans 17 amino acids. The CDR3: CASSKRQGLSTNEKLFF. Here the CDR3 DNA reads TGTGCCAGCAGCAAGAGACAGGGGCTATCAACTAATGAAAAACTGTTTTTT.

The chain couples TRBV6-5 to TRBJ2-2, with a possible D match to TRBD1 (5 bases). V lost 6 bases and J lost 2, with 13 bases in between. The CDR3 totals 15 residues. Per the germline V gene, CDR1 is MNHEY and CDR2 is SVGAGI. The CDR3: CASRRQLFNTGELFF. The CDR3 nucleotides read TGTGCCAGCAGAAGACAGCTTTTCAACACCGGGGAGCTGTTTTTT.

CDR3 region: CASSKDRGMNTEAFF. CDR3 coding DNA: TGTGCCAGCAGCAAGGACAGGGGGATGAACACTGAAGCTTTCTTT. This sequence joins TRBV5-5 and TRBJ1-1, with TRBD1 matching over 10 bases. CDR3 length equals 15 residues. Germline trimming cut 4 bases from V and 0 bases from J; bases unmatched to any gene: 3. CDR1 is SGHKS and CDR2 is YYEKEE in the germline V gene (reference sequence).

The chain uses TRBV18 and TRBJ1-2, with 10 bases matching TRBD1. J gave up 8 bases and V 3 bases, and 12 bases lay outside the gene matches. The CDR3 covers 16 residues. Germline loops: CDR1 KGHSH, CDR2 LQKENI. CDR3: CASSPALDRGRNGYTF. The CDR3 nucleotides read TGTGCCAGCTCACCTGCTCTCGACAGGGGGCGGAACGGCTACACCTTC.

Written as DNA, the CDR3 is TGCGCCAGCAGCCCACGGACAGGGCGGACCGGGGAGCTGTTTTTT. As protein: CASSPRTGRTGELFF. The V gene is TRBV5-1, the J gene TRBJ2-2; 8 nucleotides align to TRBD1. The J segment lost 5 bases and the V segment lost 4 bases, leaving 7 bases of the junction unmatched. CDR1 and CDR2 from the germline V gene are SGHRS and YFSETQ. The CDR3 totals 15 residues.

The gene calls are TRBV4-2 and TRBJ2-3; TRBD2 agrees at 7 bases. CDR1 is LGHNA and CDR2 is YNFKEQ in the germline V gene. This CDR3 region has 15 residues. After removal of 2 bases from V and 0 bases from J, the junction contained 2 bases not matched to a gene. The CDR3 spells CASSQTSVSTDTQYF. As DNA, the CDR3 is TGTGCCAGCAGCCAAACTAGCGTCAGCACAGATACGCAGTATTTT.

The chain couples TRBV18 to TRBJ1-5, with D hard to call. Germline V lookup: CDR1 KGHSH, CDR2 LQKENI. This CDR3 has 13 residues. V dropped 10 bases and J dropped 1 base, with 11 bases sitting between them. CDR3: CATRGGSNQPQHF. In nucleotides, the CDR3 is TGTGCCACCCGGGGAGGGAGCAATCAGCCCCAGCATTTT.

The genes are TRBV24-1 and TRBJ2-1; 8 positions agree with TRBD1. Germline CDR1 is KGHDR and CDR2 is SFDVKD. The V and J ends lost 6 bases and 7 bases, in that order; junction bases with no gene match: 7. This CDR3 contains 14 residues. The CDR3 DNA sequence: TGTGCCACCAGTCCTGAGGACAGGGCGAATGAGCAGTTCTTC. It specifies CATSPEDRANEQFF.

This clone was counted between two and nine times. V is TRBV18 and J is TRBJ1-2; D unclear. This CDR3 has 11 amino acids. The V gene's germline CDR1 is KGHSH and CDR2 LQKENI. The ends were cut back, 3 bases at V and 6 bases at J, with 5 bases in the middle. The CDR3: CASSPQDGYTF. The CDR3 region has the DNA TGTGCCAGCTCACCCCAGGATGGCTACACCTTC.

In DNA, the CDR3 is TGTGCCAGCAGCTTACCTTCCGGGGAGCTGTTTTTT. This encodes CASSLPSGELFF. This chain joins TRBV11-3 and TRBJ2-2; no definite D call. Germline V gene sequence: CDR1 SGHNT, CDR2 YENEEA. The CDR3 covers 12 residues. The ends were cut back, 2 bases at V and 6 bases at J, with 4 bases in the middle.

The CDR3, as DNA: TGCGCCAGCAGCTTGGTTTTTGGGACATCTGAAAAACTGTTTTTT. This translates into CASSLVFGTSEKLFF. The V gene is TRBV5-1, the J gene TRBJ1-4; TRBD1 is a possible D gene (6 bases). Germline V gene lookup returns CDR1 SGHRS and CDR2 YFSETQ. CDR3 length: 15 amino acids. Trimming cost V 0 bases and J 7 bases, with 13 bases left between them.